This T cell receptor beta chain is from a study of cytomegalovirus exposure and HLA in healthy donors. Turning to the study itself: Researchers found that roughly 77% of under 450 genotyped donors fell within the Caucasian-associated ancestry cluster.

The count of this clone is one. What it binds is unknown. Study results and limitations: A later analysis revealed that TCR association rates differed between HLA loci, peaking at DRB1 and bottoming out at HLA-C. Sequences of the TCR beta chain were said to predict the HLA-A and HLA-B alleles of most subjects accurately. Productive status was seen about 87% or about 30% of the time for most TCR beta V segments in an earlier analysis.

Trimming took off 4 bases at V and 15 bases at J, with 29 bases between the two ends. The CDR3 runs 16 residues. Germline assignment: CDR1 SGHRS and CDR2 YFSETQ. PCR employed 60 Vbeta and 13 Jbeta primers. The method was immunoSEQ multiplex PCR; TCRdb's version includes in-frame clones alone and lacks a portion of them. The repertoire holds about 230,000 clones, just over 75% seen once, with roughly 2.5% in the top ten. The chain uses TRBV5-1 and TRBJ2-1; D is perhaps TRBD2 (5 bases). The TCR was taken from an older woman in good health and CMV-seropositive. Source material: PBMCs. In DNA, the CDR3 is TGCGCCAGCAGCCAAGGAGGCGGTCAACTGGGATCTTCCTCGTTCTTC. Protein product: CASSQGGGQLGSSSFF.